This is a list of T cell receptor beta chains from one sample in a study of T-cell memory formation after mild COVID-19. TCRdb used MiXCR to reprocess the 5' RACE reads, holding one entry per CDR3 protein. The sample has around 300,000 distinct CDR3 sequences; more than 13% are singletons. Sequenced: PBMCs or a T cell subset sorted from them (not recorded which). The receptors derive from a man in his late teens or twenties who had mild COVID-19 (a few samples of this study predate the infection). Cell type and time point are not known. CDR3s include the opening cysteine and the closing phenylalanine or tryptophan. Rows may omit the clone size; those that give it use once, few, many or a size class.

-	TRBV9	TRBJ1-1	CASSVESWGPNRFGNTEAFF
few	TRBV29-1	TRBJ2-3	CSVHDGTDTQYF
-	TRBV20-1	TRBJ2-5	CSAARGHQETQYF
few	TRBV7-3	TRBJ2-2	CASSLDSSNTGELFF
-	TRBV28	TRBJ2-1	CASSLYTSGDNEQFF
-	TRBV7-6	TRBJ2-7	CASSAARSYEQYF
many	TRBV7-2	TRBJ2-3	CASSSSSGAEYF
once	TRBV5-1	TRBJ2-3	CASSLQGAGTTDTQYF
many	TRBV5-1	TRBJ2-5	CASSLTGTAEETQYF
-	TRBV18	TRBJ2-6	CASSPNSQSSGANVLTF
-	TRBV14	TRBJ1-1	CASSQEFGRGEAFF
-	TRBV7-8	TRBJ1-2	CASSQDRDRGDYGYTF
-	TRBV4-2	TRBJ1-6	CASSQEQRNSPLHF
-	TRBV6-2/TRBV6-3	TRBJ2-3	CASSYPGTKTQYF
-	TRBV6-5	TRBJ1-1	CASSYSTPFDTEAFF
many	TRBV7-9	TRBJ2-3	CASSFGGALDTQYF